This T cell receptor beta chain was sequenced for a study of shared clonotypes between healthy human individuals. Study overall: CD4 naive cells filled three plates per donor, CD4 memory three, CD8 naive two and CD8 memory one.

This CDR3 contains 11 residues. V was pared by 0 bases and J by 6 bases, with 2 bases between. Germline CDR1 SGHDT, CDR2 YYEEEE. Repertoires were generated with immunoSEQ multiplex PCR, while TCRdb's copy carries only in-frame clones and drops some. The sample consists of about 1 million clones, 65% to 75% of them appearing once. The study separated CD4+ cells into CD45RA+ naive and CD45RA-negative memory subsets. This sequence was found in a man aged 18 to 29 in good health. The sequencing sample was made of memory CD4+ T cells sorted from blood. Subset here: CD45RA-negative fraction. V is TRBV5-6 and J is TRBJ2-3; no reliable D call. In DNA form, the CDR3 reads TGTGCCAGCAGCTTGGCGGATACGCAGTATTTT. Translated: CASSLADTQYF. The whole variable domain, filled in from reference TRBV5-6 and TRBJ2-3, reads DAGVTQSPTHLIKTRGQQVTLRCSPKSGHDTVSWYQQALGQGPQFIFQYYEEEERQRGNFPDRFSGHQFPNYSSELNVNALLLGDSALYLCASSLADTQYFGPGTRLTVL.